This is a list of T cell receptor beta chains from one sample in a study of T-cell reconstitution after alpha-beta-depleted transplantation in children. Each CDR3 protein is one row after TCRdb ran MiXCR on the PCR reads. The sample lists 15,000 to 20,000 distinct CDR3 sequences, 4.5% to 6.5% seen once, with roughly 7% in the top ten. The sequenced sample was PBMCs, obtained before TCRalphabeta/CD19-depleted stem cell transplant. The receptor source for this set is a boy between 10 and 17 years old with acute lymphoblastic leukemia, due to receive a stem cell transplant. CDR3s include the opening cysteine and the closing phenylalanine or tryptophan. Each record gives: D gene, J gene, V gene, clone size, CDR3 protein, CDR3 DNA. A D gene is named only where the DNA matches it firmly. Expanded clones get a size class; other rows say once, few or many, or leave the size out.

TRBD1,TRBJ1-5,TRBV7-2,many,CASSRGQGSNQPQHF,TGTGCCAGCAGCAGAGGACAGGGTAGCAATCAGCCCCAGCATTTT
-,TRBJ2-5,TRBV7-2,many,CASSTMGGSIQETQYF,TGTGCCAGCAGTACCATGGGGGGCAGTATCCAAGAGACCCAGTACTTC
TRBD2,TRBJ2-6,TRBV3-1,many,CASSPEEREGSSGANVLTF,TGTGCCAGCAGCCCTGAAGAGCGGGAGGGTAGCTCTGGGGCCAACGTCCTGACTTTC
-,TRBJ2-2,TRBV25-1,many,CASSEKDTGELFF,TGTGCCAGCAGTGAAAAGGACACCGGGGAGCTGTTTTTT
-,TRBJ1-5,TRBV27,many,CASSLRGWRGPQHF,TGTGCCAGCAGTTTAAGAGGATGGCGGGGGCCCCAGCATTTT
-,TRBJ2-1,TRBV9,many,CASSVVEQGIEQFF,TGTGCCAGCAGCGTAGTGGAACAGGGCATTGAGCAGTTCTTC
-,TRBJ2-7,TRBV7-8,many,CASSSHEQLYEQYF,TGTGCCAGCAGCTCGCATGAGCAACTCTACGAGCAGTACTTC
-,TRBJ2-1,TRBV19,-,CASSPRLTNEQFF,TGTGCCAGTAGTCCACGATTAACAAATGAGCAGTTCTTC
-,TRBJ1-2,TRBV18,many,CASSPLPGNYGYTF,TGTGCCAGCTCACCACTTCCTGGGAACTATGGCTACACCTTC
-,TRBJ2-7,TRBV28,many,CASSLESGAYEQYF,TGTGCCAGCAGTCTGGAGTCCGGGGCCTACGAGCAGTACTTC
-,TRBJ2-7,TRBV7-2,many,CASSSHSWVAEQYF,TGTGCCAGCAGCTCCCACTCCTGGGTGGCCGAGCAGTACTTC
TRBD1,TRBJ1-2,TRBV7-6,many,CASSQGQGARGYTF,TGTGCCAGCAGCCAAGGACAGGGGGCGCGTGGCTACACCTTC
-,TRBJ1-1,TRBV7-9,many,CASSPTQLTEAFF,TGTGCCAGCAGCCCAACTCAGCTCACTGAAGCTTTCTTT
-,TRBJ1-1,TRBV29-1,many,CSAPAPGPTEAFF,TGCAGCGCCCCGGCCCCTGGTCCAACTGAAGCTTTCTTT
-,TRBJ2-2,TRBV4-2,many,CASSQASGELFF,TGTGCCAGCAGCCAAGCTTCCGGGGAGCTGTTTTTT
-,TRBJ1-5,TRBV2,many,CASRGGQGPSQPQHF,TGTGCCAGCAGAGGGGGGCAGGGTCCCAGTCAGCCCCAGCATTTT
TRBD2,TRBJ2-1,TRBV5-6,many,CASRTRIAGPHEQFF,TGTGCCAGCAGGACACGGATAGCGGGTCCCCATGAGCAGTTCTTC
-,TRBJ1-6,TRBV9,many,CASSVGMGLWAPLHF,TGTGCCAGCAGCGTAGGGATGGGGCTATGGGCACCCCTCCACTTT
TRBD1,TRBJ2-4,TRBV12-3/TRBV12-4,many,CASSLRDSKNIQYF,TGTGCCAGCAGTTTGAGGGACAGCAAAAACATTCAGTACTTC
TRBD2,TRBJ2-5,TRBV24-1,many,CATSERTSGTRWYQETQYF,TGTGCCACCAGTGAAAGGACTAGCGGGACGCGTTGGTACCAAGAGACCCAGTACTTC
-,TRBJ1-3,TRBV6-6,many,CASRVPPANTIYF,TGTGCCAGCCGGGTTCCTCCTGCGAACACCATATATTTT
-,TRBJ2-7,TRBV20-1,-,CSARDNYEQYF,TGCAGTGCTAGAGACAACTACGAGCAGTACTTC
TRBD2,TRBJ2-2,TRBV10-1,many,CASSGLAGGMNTGELFF,TGCGCCAGCAGTGGACTAGCGGGGGGGATGAACACCGGGGAGCTGTTTTTT
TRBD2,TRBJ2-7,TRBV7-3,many,CASSPTPGLAGGPFEQYF,TGTGCCAGCAGCCCCACCCCGGGACTAGCGGGAGGGCCGTTTGAGCAGTACTTC
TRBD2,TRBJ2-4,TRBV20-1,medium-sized,CSAWPGLAGESKNIQYF,TGCAGTGCTTGGCCGGGACTAGCGGGAGAATCCAAAAACATTCAGTACTTC
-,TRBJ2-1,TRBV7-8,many,CASSPDLSSYNEQFF,TGTGCCAGCAGCCCAGACCTGAGCTCCTACAATGAGCAGTTCTTC
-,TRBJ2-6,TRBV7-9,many,CASSFGLSGANVLTF,TGTGCCAGCAGCTTCGGGCTATCTGGGGCCAACGTCCTGACTTTC
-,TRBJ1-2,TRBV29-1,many,CSVEGDANYGYTF,TGCAGCGTGGAAGGGGACGCAAACTATGGCTACACCTTC
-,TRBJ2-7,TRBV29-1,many,CSVAGSDEQYF,TGCAGCGTTGCGGGGTCCGACGAGCAGTACTTC
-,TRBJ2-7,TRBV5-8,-,CASRPRPWSSYEQYF,TGTGCCAGCAGACCCAGGCCATGGAGCTCCTACGAGCAGTACTTC
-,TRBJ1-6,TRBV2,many,CASGPLMNNSPLHF,TGTGCTAGCGGCCCATTAATGAATAATTCACCCCTCCACTTT
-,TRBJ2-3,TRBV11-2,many,CASSSKDRNTDTQYF,TGTGCCAGCAGCTCCAAGGACCGCAACACAGATACGCAGTATTTT
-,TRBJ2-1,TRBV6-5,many,CASSYRGTQRASSYNEQFF,TGTGCCAGCAGTTACCGGGGAACGCAACGGGCCAGCTCCTACAATGAGCAGTTCTTC
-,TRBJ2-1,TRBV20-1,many,CSARAGDATYNEQFF,TGCAGTGCTAGAGCCGGGGACGCGACTTACAATGAGCAGTTCTTC
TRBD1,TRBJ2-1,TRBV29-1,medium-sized,CSVEGQDRGVGGFYNEQFF,TGCAGCGTTGAAGGGCAAGACAGGGGGGTAGGGGGTTTCTACAATGAGCAGTTCTTC
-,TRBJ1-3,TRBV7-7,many,CASSLVRVNDTIYF,TGTGCCAGCAGCCTAGTGCGGGTAAACGACACCATATATTTT
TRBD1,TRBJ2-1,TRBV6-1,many,CASSVRTGNHNEQFF,TGTGCCAGCAGTGTCCGGACAGGGAATCACAATGAGCAGTTCTTC
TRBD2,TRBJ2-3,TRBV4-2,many,CASSRSTGLAPGGAADTQYF,TGTGCCAGCAGCAGATCGACGGGACTAGCGCCCGGAGGGGCTGCAGATACGCAGTATTTT
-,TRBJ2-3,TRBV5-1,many,CASSWFSRTDTQYF,TGCGCCAGCAGCTGGTTCTCGCGCACAGATACGCAGTATTTT
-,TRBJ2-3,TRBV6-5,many,CASSAPGTTDTQYF,TGTGCCAGCAGCGCCCCCGGAACCACAGATACGCAGTATTTT
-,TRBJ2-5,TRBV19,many,CASSIGGLIQETQYF,TGTGCCAGTAGTATCGGTGGGCTAATCCAAGAGACCCAGTACTTC
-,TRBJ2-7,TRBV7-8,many,CASSARRGLQYEQYF,TGTGCCAGCAGCGCCCGACGGGGCCTACAGTACGAGCAGTACTTC
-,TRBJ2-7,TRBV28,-,CASSPQEASYEQYF,TGTGCCAGCAGTCCACAAGAGGCCTCCTACGAGCAGTACTTC
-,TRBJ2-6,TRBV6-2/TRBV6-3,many,CASSYWFGIGRNHRSGANVLTF,TGTGCCAGCAGTTACTGGTTTGGAATAGGAAGGAACCACCGTTCTGGGGCCAACGTCCTGACTTTC
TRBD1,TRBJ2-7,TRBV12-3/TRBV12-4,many,CASSPTGTGSYEQYF,TGTGCCAGCAGCCCAACCGGGACAGGCTCCTACGAGCAGTACTTC
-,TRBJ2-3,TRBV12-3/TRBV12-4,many,CASSLRGDTQYF,TGTGCCAGCAGTTTACGCGGAGATACGCAGTATTTT
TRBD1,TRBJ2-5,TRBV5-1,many,CASSRTGARETQYF,TGCGCCAGCAGCCGGACAGGGGCACGGGAGACCCAGTACTTC
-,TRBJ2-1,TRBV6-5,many,CASSYRDGGEQFF,TGTGCCAGCAGTTACAGGGATGGGGGTGAGCAGTTCTTC
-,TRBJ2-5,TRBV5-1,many,CASSLGGGALRQETQYF,TGCGCCAGCAGCTTGGGGGGGGGGGCCCTGCGGCAAGAGACCCAGTACTTC